Shown below are 5 T cell receptor beta chains from a single sample sequenced in a study of blood T cell repertoires in COVID-19. The table came from immunoSEQ multiplex PCR; TCRdb's copy has only in-frame clones and leaves some out. Of approximately 170,000 clones in the sample, around 89% are singletons; the top ten hold roughly 0.77%. The sample consisted of PBMCs or T cells enriched from blood (not recorded which). The receptor source for this set is a woman between 18 and 30 years old who had recovered from COVID-19.

The genes are TRBV24-1 and TRBJ1-1; tentatively, D is TRBD1 (5 bases). This CDR3 has 16 residues. The V gene lost 0 bases and the J gene lost 0 bases, with 10 bases spanning the gap. Germline assignment: CDR1 KGHDR and CDR2 SFDVKD. The CDR3 protein is CATSDLWKGMNTEAFF. DNA for the CDR3: TGTGCCACCAGTGATTTGTGGAAGGGGATGAACACTGAAGCTTTCTTT.

The chain carries TRBV5-1 and TRBJ1-1; TRBD1 aligns across 10 bases. Germline V lookup: CDR1 SGHRS, CDR2 YFSETQ. The CDR3 extends over 15 amino acids. The V and J ends lost 3 bases and 3 bases, in that order; junction bases with no gene match: 5. DNA for the CDR3: TGCGCCAGCAGCTCCTGGACAGGGGGATACACTGAAGCTTTCTTT. Translated, it gives CASSSWTGGYTEAFF.

The chain uses TRBV21-1 and TRBJ2-3; the table's D call TRBD2 went unverified against the DNA. TRBV21-1 is a known pseudogene. The CDR3 totals 18 residues. This chain's CDR3 is CASSCGLAGGPFADTQYF. CDR3 bases: TGTGCCAGCAGCTGCGGACTAGCGGGAGGGCCATTCGCAGATACGCAGTATTTT.

The chain couples TRBV19 to TRBJ2-3, with D perhaps matching TRBD2 (5 bases). The CDR3 runs 19 residues. V was trimmed by 3 bases and J by 1 base, leaving 23 bases between them. CDR1 LNHDA and CDR2 SQIVND come from the germline V gene (reference sequence). As DNA, the CDR3 is TGTGCCAGTAGTATCTGGCGTCGTGGTACATTGGGAGGCACAGATACGCAGTATTTT. This codes for CASSIWRRGTLGGTDTQYF.

This clone was seen at least ten times. The rearrangement joins TRBV6-2 or TRBV6-3 to TRBJ1-5; no reliable D call. Germline values: CDR1 MNHEY, CDR2 SVGEGT. The V and J ends lost 8 bases and 15 bases respectively, with 17 bases between them. This CDR3 contains 11 residues. The DNA for the CDR3 is TGTGCCAGCGGCCCCGGAGCACCATGGCATTTT. This gives the protein CASGPGAPWHF.